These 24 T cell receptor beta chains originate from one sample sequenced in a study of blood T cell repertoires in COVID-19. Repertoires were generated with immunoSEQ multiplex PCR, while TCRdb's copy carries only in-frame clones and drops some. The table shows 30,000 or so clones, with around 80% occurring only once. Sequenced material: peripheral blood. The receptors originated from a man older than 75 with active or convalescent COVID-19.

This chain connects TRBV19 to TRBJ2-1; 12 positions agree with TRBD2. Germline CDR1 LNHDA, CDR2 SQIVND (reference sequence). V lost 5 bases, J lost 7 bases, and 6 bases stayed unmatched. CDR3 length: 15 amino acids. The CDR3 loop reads CASSPGLAGWNEQFF. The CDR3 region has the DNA TGTGCCAGTAGTCCCGGACTAGCGGGATGGAATGAGCAGTTCTTC.

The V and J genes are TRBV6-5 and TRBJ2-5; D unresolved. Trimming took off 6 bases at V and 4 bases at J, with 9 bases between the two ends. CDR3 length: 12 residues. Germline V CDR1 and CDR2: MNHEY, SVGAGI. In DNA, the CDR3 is TGTGCCAGCAGATCCGGTACAGAGACCCAGTACTTC. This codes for CASRSGTETQYF.

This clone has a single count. The DNA of the CDR3 is TGCGCCAGCAGCTTGGAGGGCAGGATGCGGGATATCTACGAGCAGTACTTC. This sequence encodes CASSLEGRMRDIYEQYF. This sequence joins TRBV5-1 and TRBJ2-7, with TRBD2 as a possible D gene (6 bases). V dropped 0 bases and J dropped 3 bases, with 19 bases sitting between them. Germline V gene data show CDR1 as SGHRS and CDR2 as YFSETQ. There are 17 residues in the CDR3.

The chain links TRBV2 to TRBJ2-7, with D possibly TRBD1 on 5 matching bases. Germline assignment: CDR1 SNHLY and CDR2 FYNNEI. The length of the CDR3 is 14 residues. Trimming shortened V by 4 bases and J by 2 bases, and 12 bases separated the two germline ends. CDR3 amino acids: CASSVYRPTYEQYF. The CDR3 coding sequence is TGTGCCAGCAGTGTGTACAGGCCTACCTACGAGCAGTACTTC. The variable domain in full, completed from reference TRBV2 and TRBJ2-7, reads EPEVTQTPSHQVTQMGQEVILRCVPISNHLYFYWYRQILGQKVEFLVSFYNNEISEKSEIFDDQFSVERPDGSNFTLKIRSTKLEDSAMYFCASSVYRPTYEQYFGPGTRLTVT.

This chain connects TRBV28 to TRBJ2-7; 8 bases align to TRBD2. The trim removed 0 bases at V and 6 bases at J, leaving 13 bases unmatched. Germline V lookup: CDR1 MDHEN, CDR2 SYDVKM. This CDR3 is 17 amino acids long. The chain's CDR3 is CASSLWPWRGGRREQYF. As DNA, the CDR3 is TGTGCCAGCAGTTTATGGCCCTGGCGGGGCGGGAGGCGCGAGCAGTACTTC. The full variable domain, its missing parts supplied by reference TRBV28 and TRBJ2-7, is DVKVTQSSRYLVKRTGEKVFLECVQDMDHENMFWYRQDPGLGLRLIYFSYDVKMKEKGDIPEGYSVSREKKERFSLILESASTNQTSMYLCASSLWPWRGGRREQYFGPGTRLTVT.

The DNA for the CDR3 is TGCAGCGTTGATGACAGGTACAATGAGCAGTTCTTC. This codes for CSVDDRYNEQFF. The chain employs TRBV29-1 and TRBJ2-1; a possible D gene is TRBD1 (6 bases). V shed 3 bases and J shed 4 bases, with 7 bases lying between them. Germline V CDR1 and CDR2: SQVTM, ANQGSEA. The CDR3 is made up of 12 amino acids.

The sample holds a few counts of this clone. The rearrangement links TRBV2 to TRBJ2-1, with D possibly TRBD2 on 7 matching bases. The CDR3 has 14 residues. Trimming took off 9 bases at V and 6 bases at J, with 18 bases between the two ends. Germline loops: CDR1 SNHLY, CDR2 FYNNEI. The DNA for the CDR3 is TGTGCCAGTCTTGGCGGGAGAGGGGGCAATGAGCAGTTCTTC. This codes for CASLGGRGGNEQFF.

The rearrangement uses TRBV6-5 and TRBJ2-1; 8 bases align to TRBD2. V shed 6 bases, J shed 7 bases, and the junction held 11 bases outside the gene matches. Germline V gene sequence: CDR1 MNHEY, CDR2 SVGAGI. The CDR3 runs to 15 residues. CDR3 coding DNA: TGTGCCAGCAGCCCCGGGGGGGGAGGGGATAATGAGCAGTTCTTC. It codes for CASSPGGGGDNEQFF.

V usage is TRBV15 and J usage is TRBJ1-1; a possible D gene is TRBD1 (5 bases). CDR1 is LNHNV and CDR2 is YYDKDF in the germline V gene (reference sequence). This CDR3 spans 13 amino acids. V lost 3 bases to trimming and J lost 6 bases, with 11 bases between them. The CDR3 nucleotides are TGTGCCACCAGCAGCGGGCCGGGGGCTGAAGCTTTCTTT. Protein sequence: CATSSGPGAEAFF.

Here the CDR3 reads CASSPSGTSPRYEQYF. Here the CDR3 DNA reads TGTGCCAGCTCACCATCGGGGACTAGCCCACGCTACGAGCAGTACTTC. The chain is built from TRBV18 and TRBJ2-7, with TRBD2 matching over 9 bases. The CDR3 has 16 amino acids. Germline loops: CDR1 KGHSH, CDR2 LQKENI. V shed 2 bases and J 3 bases; nucleotides not matched to a gene: 8.

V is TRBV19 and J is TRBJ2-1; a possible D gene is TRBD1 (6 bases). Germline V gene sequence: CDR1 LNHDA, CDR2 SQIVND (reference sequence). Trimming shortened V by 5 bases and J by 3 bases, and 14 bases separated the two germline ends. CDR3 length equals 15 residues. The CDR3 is CASSVTGTSYNEQFF. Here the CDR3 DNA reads TGTGCCAGTAGTGTCACCGGGACAAGCTACAATGAGCAGTTCTTC.

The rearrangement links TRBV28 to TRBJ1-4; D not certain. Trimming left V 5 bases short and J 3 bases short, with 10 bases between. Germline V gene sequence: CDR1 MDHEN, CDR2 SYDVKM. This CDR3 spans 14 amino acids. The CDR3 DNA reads TGTGCCAGCAGTCGCCCTGGAGCTAATGAAAAACTGTTTTTT. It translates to CASSRPGANEKLFF.

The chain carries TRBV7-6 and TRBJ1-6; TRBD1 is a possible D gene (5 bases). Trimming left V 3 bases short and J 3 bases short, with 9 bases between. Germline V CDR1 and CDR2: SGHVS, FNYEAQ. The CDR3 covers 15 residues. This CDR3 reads CASSLSGGYNSPLHF. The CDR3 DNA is TGTGCCAGCAGCTTGTCGGGGGGCTATAATTCACCCCTCCACTTT.

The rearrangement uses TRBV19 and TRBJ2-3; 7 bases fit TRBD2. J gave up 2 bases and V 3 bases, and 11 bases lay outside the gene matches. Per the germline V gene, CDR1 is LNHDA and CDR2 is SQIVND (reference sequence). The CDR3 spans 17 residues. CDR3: CASSIPSWSGDTDTQYF. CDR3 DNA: TGTGCCAGTAGTATTCCGTCTTGGAGCGGGGACACAGATACGCAGTATTTT.

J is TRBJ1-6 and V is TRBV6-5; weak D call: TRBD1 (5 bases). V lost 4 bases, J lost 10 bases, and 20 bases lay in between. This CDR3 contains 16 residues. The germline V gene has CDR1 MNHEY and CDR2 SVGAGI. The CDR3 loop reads CASSLGGDVPISPLHF. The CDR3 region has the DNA TGTGCCAGCAGTTTGGGGGGGGACGTCCCGATATCACCCCTCCACTTT.

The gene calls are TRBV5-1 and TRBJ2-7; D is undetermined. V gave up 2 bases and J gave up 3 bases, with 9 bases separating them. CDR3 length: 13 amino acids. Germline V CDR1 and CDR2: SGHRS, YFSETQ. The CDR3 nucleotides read TGCGCCAGCAGCTTATCCCCATTCTACGAGCAGTACTTC. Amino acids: CASSLSPFYEQYF.

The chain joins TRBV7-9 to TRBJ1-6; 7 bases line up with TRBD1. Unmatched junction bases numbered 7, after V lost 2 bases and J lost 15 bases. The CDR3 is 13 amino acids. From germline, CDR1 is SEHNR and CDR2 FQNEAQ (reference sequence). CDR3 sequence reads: CASSLRTGLSLHF. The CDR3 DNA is TGTGCCAGCAGCTTAAGGACAGGCCTTAGCCTCCACTTT.

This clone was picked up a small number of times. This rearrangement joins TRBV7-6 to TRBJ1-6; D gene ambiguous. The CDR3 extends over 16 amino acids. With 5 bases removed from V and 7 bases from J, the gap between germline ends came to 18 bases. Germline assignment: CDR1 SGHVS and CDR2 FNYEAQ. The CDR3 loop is CASSQAGRRRNSPLHF. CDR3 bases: TGTGCCAGCAGCCAAGCTGGACGGAGGCGGAATTCACCCCTCCACTTT. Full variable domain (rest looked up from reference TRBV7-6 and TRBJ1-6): GAGVSQSPRYKVTKRGQDVALRCDPISGHVSLYWYRQALGQGPEFLTYFNYEAQQDKSGLPNDRFSAERPEGSISTLTIQRTEQRDSAMYRCASSQAGRRRNSPLHFGNGTRLTVT.

CDR3 sequence (DNA): TGTGCCAGCAGTGAACAGGGGGATTATGGCTACACCTTC. This codes for CASSEQGDYGYTF. The V call is TRBV6-1, the J call TRBJ1-2; 7 nucleotides agree with TRBD1. Germline loops: CDR1 MNHNS, CDR2 SASEGT. CDR3 size: 13 residues. V shed 2 bases, J shed 5 bases, and the junction held 2 bases outside the gene matches.

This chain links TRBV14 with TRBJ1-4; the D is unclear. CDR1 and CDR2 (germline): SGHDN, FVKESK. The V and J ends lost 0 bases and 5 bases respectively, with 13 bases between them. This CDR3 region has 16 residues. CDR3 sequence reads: CASSQDFGLRNEKLFF. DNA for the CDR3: TGTGCCAGCAGCCAAGATTTCGGTCTCCGAAATGAAAAACTGTTTTTT.

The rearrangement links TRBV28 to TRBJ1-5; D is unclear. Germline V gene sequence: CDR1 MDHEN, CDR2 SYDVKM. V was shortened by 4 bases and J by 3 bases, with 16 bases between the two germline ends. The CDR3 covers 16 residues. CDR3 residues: CASSSDMNSVNQPQHF. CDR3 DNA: TGTGCCAGCAGTTCCGACATGAACAGTGTCAATCAGCCCCAGCATTTT.

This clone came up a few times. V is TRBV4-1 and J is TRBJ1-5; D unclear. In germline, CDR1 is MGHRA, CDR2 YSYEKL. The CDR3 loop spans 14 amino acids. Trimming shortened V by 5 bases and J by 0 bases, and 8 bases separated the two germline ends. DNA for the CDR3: TGCGCCAGCAGCGTCAGGTATAGCAATCAGCCCCAGCATTTT. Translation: CASSVRYSNQPQHF.

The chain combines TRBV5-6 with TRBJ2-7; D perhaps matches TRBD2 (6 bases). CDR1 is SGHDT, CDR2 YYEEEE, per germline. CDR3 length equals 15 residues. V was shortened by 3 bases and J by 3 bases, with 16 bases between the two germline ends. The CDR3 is CASSSGPLGGYEQYF. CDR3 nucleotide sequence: TGTGCCAGCAGCTCGGGGCCCTTGGGAGGCTACGAGCAGTACTTC.

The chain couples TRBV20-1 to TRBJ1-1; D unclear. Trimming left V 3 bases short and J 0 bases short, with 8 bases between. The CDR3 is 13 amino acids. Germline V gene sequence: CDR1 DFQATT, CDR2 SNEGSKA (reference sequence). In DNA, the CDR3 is TGCAGTGCTAGTCAGGAAGTGAACACTGAAGCTTTCTTT. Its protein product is CSASQEVNTEAFF.